Listed here are 4 T cell receptor beta chains from one sample, sequenced in a study of CXCR3 chemokines and chemotherapy response in bladder cancer (dated by TCRdb to 2021 to 2024). The library was produced with PCR. TCRdb shows the sequencer as Illumina HiSeq 2500. In-frame beta chains were kept once TCRdb had trimmed the public reads at Q25 with fastp and called clones with MiXCR. Each CDR3 protein gets just one entry, which takes the most common genes and DNA from the rows behind it. Across this sample there are several thousand distinct CDR3 sequences, with roughly a quarter seen only once. The top ten constitute roughly 13% of the sample. Sample collection was performed from a patient whose treatment included neoadjuvant chemotherapy. The source is a human donor with bladder cancer that did not respond to neoadjuvant chemotherapy.

In this sample, this clonotype turned up many times. This chain uses TRBV9 with TRBJ2-3, with 9 bases identical to TRBD2. The V gene end was trimmed by 3 bases and the J gene end by 2 bases; junction bases not matched to a gene: 4. Germline lookup yields CDR1 SGDLS and CDR2 YYNGEE. The CDR3 totals 15 residues. In DNA form, the CDR3 reads TGTGCCAGCAGCGGTCTAGCGGGGAACACAGATACGCAGTATTTT. Its protein product is CASSGLAGNTDTQYF.

The V and J genes are TRBV14 and TRBJ2-2; 11 bases are a match to TRBD2. Germline CDR1 reads SGHDN; CDR2 reads FVKESK. This CDR3 is built from 16 residues. J was trimmed by 1 base and V by 3 bases; bases with no gene match: 1. The CDR3 DNA sequence: TGTGCCAGCAGCCAGGGGACTAGCGGGAACACCGGGGAGCTGTTTTTT. Residues: CASSQGTSGNTGELFF.

The gene calls are TRBV28 and TRBJ2-2; D gene uncertain. The germline V gene has CDR1 MDHEN and CDR2 SYDVKM. CDR3 size: 12 residues. V gave up 6 bases and J gave up 2 bases, with 4 bases separating them. This CDR3 reads CASSLNTGELFF. The CDR3, as DNA: TGTGCCAGCAGCCTAAACACCGGGGAGCTGTTTTTT.

This clonotype was counted at least ten times. This chain links TRBV5-6 with TRBJ1-4; 7 nucleotides align to TRBD1. CDR3 length equals 18 residues. V trimming: 0 bases; J trimming: 7 bases; junction bases outside the gene matches: 15. In germline, CDR1 is SGHDT, CDR2 YYEEEE. CDR3 amino acids: CASSLAPGQNLFGEKLFF. The CDR3 DNA follows: TGTGCCAGCAGCTTGGCCCCGGGACAGAATCTCTTCGGTGAAAAACTGTTTTTT. Full variable domain (remainder filled in from reference TRBV5-6 and TRBJ1-4): DAGVTQSPTHLIKTRGQQVTLRCSPKSGHDTVSWYQQALGQGPQFIFQYYEEEERQRGNFPDRFSGHQFPNYSSELNVNALLLGDSALYLCASSLAPGQNLFGEKLFFGSGTQLSVL.